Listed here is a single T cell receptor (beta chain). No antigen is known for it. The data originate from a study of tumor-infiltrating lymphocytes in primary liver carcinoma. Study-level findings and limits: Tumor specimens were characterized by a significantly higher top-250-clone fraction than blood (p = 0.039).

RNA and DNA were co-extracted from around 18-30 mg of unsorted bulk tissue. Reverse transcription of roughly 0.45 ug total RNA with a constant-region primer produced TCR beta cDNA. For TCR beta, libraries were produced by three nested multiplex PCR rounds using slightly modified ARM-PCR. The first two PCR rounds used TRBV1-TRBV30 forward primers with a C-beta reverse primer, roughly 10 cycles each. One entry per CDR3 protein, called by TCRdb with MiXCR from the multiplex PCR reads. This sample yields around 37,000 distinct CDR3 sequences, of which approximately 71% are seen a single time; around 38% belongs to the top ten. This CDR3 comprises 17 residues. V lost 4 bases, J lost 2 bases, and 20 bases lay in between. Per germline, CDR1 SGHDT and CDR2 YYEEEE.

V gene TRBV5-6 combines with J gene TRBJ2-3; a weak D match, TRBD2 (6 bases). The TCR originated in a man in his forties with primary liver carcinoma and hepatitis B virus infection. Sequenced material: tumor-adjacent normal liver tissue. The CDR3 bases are TGTGCCAGCAGCCAGAATGGATTAGCGGTGATCACAGATACGCAGTATTTT. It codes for CASSQNGLAVITDTQYF.